The source of this T cell receptor beta chain is a study of shared clonotypes between healthy human individuals. The study's findings and limits: Richness estimates generally favored naive over memory subsets.

Libraries were prepared by immunoSEQ multiplex PCR; TCRdb keeps only in-frame clonotypes and omits some of them. The sample gives roughly 1,000,000 clones, about 84% of which show up once; 0.5% to 0.6% is in the top ten. The CDR3 covers 12 residues. Germline CDR1 SGHRS, CDR2 YFSETQ. V was pared by 3 bases and J by 5 bases, with 8 bases between. Within Nashville, Tennessee resided all donors, each a Caucasian adult. The study separated CD4+ cells into CD45RA+ naive and CD45RA-negative memory subsets. To note about this clone: No antigen is known for it.

The sequence was collected from a young man in good health. Some clones in this sample may be carry-over from other donors' samples. The sample was memory CD4+ T cells from PBMCs. Subset in this sample: CD45RA-negative fraction. The chain recombines TRBV5-1 with TRBJ2-5; no definite D call. CDR3: CASSSSRETQYF. In DNA form, the CDR3 reads TGCGCCAGCAGCTCGAGTCGGGAGACCCAGTACTTC.